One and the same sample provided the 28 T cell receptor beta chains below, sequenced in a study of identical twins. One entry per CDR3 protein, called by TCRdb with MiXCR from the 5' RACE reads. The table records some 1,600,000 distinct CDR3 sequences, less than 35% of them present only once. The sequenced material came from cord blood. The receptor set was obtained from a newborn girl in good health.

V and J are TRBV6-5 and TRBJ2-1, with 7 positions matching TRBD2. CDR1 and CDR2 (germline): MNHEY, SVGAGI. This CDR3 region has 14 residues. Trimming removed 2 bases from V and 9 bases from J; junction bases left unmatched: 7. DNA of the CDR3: TGTGCCAGCAGTTACCGAAGGACGGGAGGTGAGCAGTTCTTC. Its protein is CASSYRRTGGEQFF.

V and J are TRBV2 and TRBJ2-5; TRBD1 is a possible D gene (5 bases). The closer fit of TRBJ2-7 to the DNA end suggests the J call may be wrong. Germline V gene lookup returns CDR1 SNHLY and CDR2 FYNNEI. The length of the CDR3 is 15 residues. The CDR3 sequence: CASSEKWGRVNEQYF. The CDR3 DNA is TGTGCCAGCAGTGAAAAATGGGGCAGGGTCAACGAGCAGTACTTC.

CDR3 amino acids: CASSIPSGGAGARDTQYF. DNA of the CDR3: TGTGCCAGCAGTATCCCCAGTGGTGGGGCGGGGGCGCGGGATACGCAGTATTTT. V is TRBV6-1 and J is TRBJ2-3, with TRBD2 as a possible D gene (7 bases). Germline loops: CDR1 MNHNS, CDR2 SASEGT. CDR3 length equals 18 residues. Trimming took off 5 bases at V and 6 bases at J, with 27 bases between the two ends.

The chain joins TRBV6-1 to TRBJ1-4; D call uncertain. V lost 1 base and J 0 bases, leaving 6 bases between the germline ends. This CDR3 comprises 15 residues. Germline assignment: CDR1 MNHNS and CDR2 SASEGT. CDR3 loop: CASSEGAATNEKLFF. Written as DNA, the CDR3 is TGTGCCAGCAGTGAAGGGGCCGCAACTAATGAAAAACTGTTTTTT.

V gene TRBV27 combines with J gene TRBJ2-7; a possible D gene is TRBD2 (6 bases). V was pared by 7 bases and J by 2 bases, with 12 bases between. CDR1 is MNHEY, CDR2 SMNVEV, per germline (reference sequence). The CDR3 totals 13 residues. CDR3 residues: CASMRGVAYEQYF. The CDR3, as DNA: TGTGCCAGCATGCGGGGAGTTGCCTACGAGCAGTACTTC.

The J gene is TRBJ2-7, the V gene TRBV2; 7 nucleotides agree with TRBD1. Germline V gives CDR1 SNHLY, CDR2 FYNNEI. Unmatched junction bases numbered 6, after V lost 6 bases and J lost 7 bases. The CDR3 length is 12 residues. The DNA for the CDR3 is TGTGCCAGCAGGGGACAGATCTGGGAGCAGTACGTC. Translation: CASRGQIWEQYV.

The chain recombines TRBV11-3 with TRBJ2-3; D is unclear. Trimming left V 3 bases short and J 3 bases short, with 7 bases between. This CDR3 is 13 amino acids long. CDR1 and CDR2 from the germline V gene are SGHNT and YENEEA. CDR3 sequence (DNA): TGTGCCAGCAGCTTCGATATGACAGATACGCAGTATTTT. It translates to CASSFDMTDTQYF. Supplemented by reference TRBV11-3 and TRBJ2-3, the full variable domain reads EAGVVQSPRYKIIEKKQPVAFWCNPISGHNTLYWYLQNLGQGPELLIRYENEEAVDDSQLPKDRFSAERLKGVDSTLKIQPAELGDSAVYLCASSFDMTDTQYFGPGTRLTVL.

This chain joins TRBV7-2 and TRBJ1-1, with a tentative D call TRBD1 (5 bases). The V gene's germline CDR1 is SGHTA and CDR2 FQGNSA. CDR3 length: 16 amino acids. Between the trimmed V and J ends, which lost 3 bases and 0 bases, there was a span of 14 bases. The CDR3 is CASSFPRAAVNTEAFF. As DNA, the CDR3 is TGTGCCAGCAGCTTTCCCAGGGCAGCGGTGAACACTGAAGCTTTCTTT.

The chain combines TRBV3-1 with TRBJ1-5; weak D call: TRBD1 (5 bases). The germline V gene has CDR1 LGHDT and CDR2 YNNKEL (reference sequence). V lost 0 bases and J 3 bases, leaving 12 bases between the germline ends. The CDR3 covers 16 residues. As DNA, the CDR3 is TGTGCCAGCAGCCAAGATCCTGAGGGACTCAATCAGCCCCAGCATTTT. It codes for CASSQDPEGLNQPQHF.

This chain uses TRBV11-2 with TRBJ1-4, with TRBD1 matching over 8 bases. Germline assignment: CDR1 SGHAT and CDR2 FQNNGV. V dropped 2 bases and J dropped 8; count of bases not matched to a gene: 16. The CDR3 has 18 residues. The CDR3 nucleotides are TGTGCCAGCAGCTTATGGCCCCCCGGTACGACAGGGGAGGAAAAACTGTTTTTT. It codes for CASSLWPPGTTGEEKLFF.

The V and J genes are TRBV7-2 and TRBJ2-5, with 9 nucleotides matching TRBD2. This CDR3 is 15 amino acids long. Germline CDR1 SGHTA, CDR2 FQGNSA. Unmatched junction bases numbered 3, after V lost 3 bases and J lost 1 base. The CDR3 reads CASSFWRGGQETQYF. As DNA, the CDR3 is TGTGCCAGCAGCTTCTGGCGGGGGGGCCAAGAGACCCAGTACTTC.

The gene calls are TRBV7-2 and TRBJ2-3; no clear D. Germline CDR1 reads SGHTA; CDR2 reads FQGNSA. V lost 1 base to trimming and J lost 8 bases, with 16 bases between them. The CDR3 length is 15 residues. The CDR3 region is CASSLVLPPASTQYF. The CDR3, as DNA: TGTGCCAGCAGCTTAGTGCTCCCCCCGGCTAGTACGCAGTATTTT.

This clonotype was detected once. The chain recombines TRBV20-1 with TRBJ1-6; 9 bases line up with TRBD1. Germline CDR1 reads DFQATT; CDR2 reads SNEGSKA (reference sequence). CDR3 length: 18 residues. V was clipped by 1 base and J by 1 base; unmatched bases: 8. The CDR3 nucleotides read TGCAGTGCTAGAGTTCGGGGACAGGGATTTTCCTATAATTCACCCCTCCACTTT. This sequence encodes CSARVRGQGFSYNSPLHF.

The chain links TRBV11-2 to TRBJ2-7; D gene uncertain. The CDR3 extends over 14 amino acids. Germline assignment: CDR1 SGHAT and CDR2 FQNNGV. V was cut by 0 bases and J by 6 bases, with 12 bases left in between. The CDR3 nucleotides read TGTGCCAGCAGCTTAGAGCGAGCGCTCGGCGAGCAGTACTTC. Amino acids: CASSLERALGEQYF.

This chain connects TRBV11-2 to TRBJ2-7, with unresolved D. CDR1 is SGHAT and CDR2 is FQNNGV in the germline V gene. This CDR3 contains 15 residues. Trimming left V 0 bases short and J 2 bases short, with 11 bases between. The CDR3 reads CASSLDFAFTYEQYF. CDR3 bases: TGTGCCAGCAGCTTAGATTTTGCGTTTACCTACGAGCAGTACTTC.

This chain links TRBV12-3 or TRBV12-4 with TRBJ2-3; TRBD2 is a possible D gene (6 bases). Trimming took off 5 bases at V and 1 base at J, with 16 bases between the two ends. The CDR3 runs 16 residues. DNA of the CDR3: TGTGCCAGCAGTGGGGGACTTAGCCTGGGCACAGATACGCAGTATTTT. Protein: CASSGGLSLGTDTQYF.

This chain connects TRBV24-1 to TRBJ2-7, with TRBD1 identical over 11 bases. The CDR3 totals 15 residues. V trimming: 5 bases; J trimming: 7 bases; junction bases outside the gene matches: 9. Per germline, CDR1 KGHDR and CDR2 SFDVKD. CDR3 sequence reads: CATSVGQGGNNEQYF. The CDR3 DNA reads TGTGCCACCAGTGTGGGACAGGGGGGGAACAATGAGCAGTACTTC.

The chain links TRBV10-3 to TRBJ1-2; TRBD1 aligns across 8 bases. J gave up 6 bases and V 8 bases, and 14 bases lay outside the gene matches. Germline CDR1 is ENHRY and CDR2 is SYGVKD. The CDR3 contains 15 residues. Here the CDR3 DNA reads TGTGCCATCGGACGTGATCCGGGACAGGACCATGGCTACACCTTC. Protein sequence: CAIGRDPGQDHGYTF.

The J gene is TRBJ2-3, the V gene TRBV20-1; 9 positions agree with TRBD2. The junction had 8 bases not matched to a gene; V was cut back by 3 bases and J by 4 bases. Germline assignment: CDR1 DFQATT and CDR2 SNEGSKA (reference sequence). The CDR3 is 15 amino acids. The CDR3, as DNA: TGCAGTGCTAGGGAAAGCGGGAGGCGCCCAGATACGCAGTATTTT. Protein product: CSARESGRRPDTQYF.

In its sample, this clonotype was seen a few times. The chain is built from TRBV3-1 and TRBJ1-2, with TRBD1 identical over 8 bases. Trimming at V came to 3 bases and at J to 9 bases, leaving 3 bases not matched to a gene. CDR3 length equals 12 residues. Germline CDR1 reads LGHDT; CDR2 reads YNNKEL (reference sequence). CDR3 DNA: TGTGCCAGCAGCCAGGACAGGGTACGCTACACCTTC. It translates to CASSQDRVRYTF.

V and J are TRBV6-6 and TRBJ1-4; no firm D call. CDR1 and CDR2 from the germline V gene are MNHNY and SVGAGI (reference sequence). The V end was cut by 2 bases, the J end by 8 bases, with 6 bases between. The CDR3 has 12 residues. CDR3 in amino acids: CASSYPEEKLFF. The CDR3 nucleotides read TGTGCCAGCAGTTACCCAGAAGAAAAACTGTTTTTT.

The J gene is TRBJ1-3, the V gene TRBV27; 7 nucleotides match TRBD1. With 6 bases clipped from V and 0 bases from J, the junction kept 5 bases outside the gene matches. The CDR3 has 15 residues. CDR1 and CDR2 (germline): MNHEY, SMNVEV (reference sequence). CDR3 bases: TGTGCCAGCAGGGGGGACAGTGCCTCTGGAAACACCATATATTTT. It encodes CASRGDSASGNTIYF.

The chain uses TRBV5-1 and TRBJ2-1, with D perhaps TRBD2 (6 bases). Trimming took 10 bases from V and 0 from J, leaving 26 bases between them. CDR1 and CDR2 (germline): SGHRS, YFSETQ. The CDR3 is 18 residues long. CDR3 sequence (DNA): TGCGCCCGCCGACTCCTTATTAGCGGACCTAGCTCCTACAATGAGCAGTTCTTC. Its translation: CARRLLISGPSSYNEQFF.

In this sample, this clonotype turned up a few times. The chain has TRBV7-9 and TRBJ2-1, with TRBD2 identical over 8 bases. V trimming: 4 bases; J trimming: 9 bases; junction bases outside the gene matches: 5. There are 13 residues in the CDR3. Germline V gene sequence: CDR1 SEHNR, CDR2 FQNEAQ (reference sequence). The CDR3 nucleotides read TGTGCCAGCAGCTCGACTAGCGTAAGTGAGCAGTTCTTC. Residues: CASSSTSVSEQFF.

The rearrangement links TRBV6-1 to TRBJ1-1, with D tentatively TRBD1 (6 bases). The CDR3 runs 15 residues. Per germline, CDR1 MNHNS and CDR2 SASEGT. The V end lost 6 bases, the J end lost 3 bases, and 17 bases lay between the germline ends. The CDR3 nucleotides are TGTGCCAGCAGCGCTGACAGGACAGTTGACACTGAAGCTTTCTTT. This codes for CASSADRTVDTEAFF.

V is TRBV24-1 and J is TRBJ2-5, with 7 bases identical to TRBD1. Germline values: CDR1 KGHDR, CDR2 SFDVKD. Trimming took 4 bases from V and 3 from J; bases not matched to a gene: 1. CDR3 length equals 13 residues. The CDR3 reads CATSEDREETQYF. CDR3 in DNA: TGTGCCACCAGTGAAGACAGGGAAGAGACCCAGTACTTC.

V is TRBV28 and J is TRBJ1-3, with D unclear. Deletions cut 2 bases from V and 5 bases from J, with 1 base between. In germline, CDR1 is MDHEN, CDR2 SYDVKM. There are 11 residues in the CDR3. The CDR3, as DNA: TGTGCCAGCAGTTTAAGAAACACCATATATTTT. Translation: CASSLRNTIYF.

The CDR3 loop reads CAISDLAGSYNEQFF. The CDR3 region has the DNA TGTGCCATCAGTGACCTAGCGGGTTCCTACAATGAGCAGTTCTTC. This chain joins TRBV10-3 and TRBJ2-1, with 8 bases fitting TRBD2. Per the germline V gene, CDR1 is ENHRY and CDR2 is SYGVKD. The CDR3 has 15 residues. The V gene end was trimmed by 3 bases and the J gene end by 1 base; junction bases not matched to a gene: 2.